This T cell receptor (beta chain) comes out of a study of T-cell memory formation after mild COVID-19. CDR3 size: 14 residues. CDR1 is SGHRS, CDR2 YFSETQ, per germline. V lost 0 bases, J lost 0 bases, and 5 bases lay in between. 5'RACE with constant-segment primers yielded barcoded, UMI-tagged TCR alpha and TCR beta cDNA libraries. One entry per CDR3 protein results from TCRdb running MiXCR on the 5' RACE reads. The table lists 470,000 or so distinct CDR3 sequences, 20% of them singletons, with roughly 8.4% in the top ten. This clonotype was observed at least ten times. This receptor was taken from an adult woman who had mild COVID-19 (a few samples of this study predate the infection). Cell type and time point are not known. The V call is TRBV5-1, the J call TRBJ2-3; D not resolved. The sequenced sample consisted of PBMCs or a T cell subset sorted from them (not recorded which). In nucleotides, the CDR3 is TGCGCCAGCAGCTTGGGGGATAGCACAGATACGCAGTATTTT. It yields the protein CASSLGDSTDTQYF.